This passage covers 4 T cell receptor beta chains from one sample sequenced in a study of cytomegalovirus exposure and HLA in healthy donors. PCR amplification relied on 60 Vbeta primers (plus 13 Jbeta primers). The assay was immunoSEQ multiplex PCR, and TCRdb's table has in-frame clones only and misses some. Of approximately 150,000 clones listed, approximately 80% were seen once; the top ten hold around a tenth. The sequenced material came from PBMCs. All receptors come from a man younger than 30 in good health and CMV-seropositive.

The CDR3 loop reads CASSRTGAPGAFF. The CDR3 DNA sequence: TGTGCCAGCAGCAGGACAGGGGCGCCGGGAGCTTTCTTT. The gene calls are TRBV6-5 and TRBJ1-1; 9 bases are shared with TRBD1. CDR3 length: 13 residues. V trimming: 6 bases; J trimming: 10 bases; junction bases outside the gene matches: 9. Germline values: CDR1 MNHEY, CDR2 SVGAGI.

The genes are TRBV4-2 and TRBJ2-3, with D unclear. CDR1 is LGHNA, CDR2 YNFKEQ, per germline. Trimming took off 3 bases at V and 6 bases at J, with 19 bases between the two ends. The CDR3 runs to 16 residues. CDR3 in amino acids: CASSHSKDGDRDTQYF. The CDR3, as DNA: TGTGCCAGCAGCCATTCGAAAGACGGAGATCGGGATACGCAGTATTTT.

The chain carries TRBV7-2 and TRBJ1-1; D is possibly TRBD1 (5 bases). V lost 2 bases and J 10 bases, leaving 20 bases between the germline ends. The CDR3 runs 15 residues. Germline V lookup: CDR1 SGHTA, CDR2 FQGNSA. In nucleotides, the CDR3 is TGTGCCAGCAGCTTATCACACCCGATGGGGGGTAGAGCTTTCTTT. This translates into CASSLSHPMGGRAFF.

The rearrangement uses TRBV19 and TRBJ2-2, with D possibly TRBD2 on 6 matching bases. Germline V gene data show CDR1 as LNHDA and CDR2 as SQIVND (reference sequence). The germline V and J ends were trimmed by 8 bases and 0 bases, with 16 bases remaining between them. The CDR3 is 16 amino acids. For the CDR3, the DNA is TGTGCCAGTGAAGGACGTGGGACTCCGAACACCGGGGAGCTGTTTTTT. Translating it yields CASEGRGTPNTGELFF.